The subject of this entry is one TCR beta chain. The sample originates from a study of blood T cell repertoires in COVID-19. Repertoires were generated with immunoSEQ multiplex PCR, while TCRdb's copy carries only in-frame clones and drops some. Among under 250,000 clones listed, about 88% were seen once. The clonotype was recovered from a man between 45 and 60 years old with COVID-19, enrolled during active disease. The specimen sequenced was peripheral blood.

CDR3 amino acids: CATAAGDTQYF. The CDR3 nucleotides read TGTGCCACCGCAGCGGGAGATACGCAGTATTTT. V and J are TRBV24-1 and TRBJ2-3, with D possibly being TRBD2 (6 bases). Germline V gene lookup returns CDR1 KGHDR and CDR2 SFDVKD. V was clipped by 9 bases and J by 5 bases, with 8 bases between them. The CDR3 contains 11 residues.